The next 11 T cell receptor beta chains were all read from a single sample in a study of long-term antiretroviral therapy in people with HIV. The immunoSEQ assay was v3.0, run at survey level. Sequencing was performed with immunoSEQ multiplex PCR; in TCRdb, only in-frame clones are kept and a portion is missing. The table lists tens of thousands of clones, roughly 85% of them singletons. The specimen comprised unsorted PBMCs, sampled 2.3 years after starting antiretroviral therapy. These receptors came from a man aged 40-49 years with HIV.

V gene TRBV5-6 combines with J gene TRBJ2-5; D not resolved. CDR1 and CDR2 (germline): SGHDT, YYEEEE. Trimming cost V 0 bases and J 0 bases, with 6 bases left between them. CDR3 length: 14 amino acids. CDR3 loop: CASSLVSNQETQYF. As DNA, the CDR3 is TGTGCCAGCAGCTTGGTAAGCAACCAAGAGACCCAGTACTTC.

This chain uses TRBV5-1 with TRBJ1-6, with no clear D. This CDR3 has 15 amino acids. Per the germline V gene, CDR1 is SGHRS and CDR2 is YFSETQ. V dropped 0 bases and J dropped 3 bases, with 7 bases sitting between them. CDR3 amino acids: CASSLADFYNSPLHF. The CDR3 DNA reads TGCGCCAGCAGCTTGGCAGACTTCTATAATTCACCCCTCCACTTT.

The chain joins TRBV14 to TRBJ1-2, with TRBD1 matching 7 bases. Germline V gene lookup returns CDR1 SGHDN and CDR2 FVKESK. With 0 bases clipped from V and 4 bases from J, the junction kept 5 bases outside the gene matches. This CDR3 spans 15 amino acids. The CDR3 region has the DNA TGTGCCAGCAGCCAAGATGGGGGACAGACCTATGGCTACACCTTC. Translation gives CASSQDGGQTYGYTF.

This chain joins TRBV5-1 and TRBJ1-2; 9 bases line up with TRBD1. The germline V gene has CDR1 SGHRS and CDR2 YFSETQ. J was trimmed by 0 bases and V by 2 bases; bases with no gene match: 2. This CDR3 has 15 residues. The CDR3: CASSFRQGANYGYTF. Written as DNA, the CDR3 is TGCGCCAGCAGCTTCCGACAGGGGGCTAACTATGGCTACACCTTC.

The V call is TRBV27, the J call TRBJ1-6, with D perhaps TRBD1 (6 bases). The germline V gene encodes CDR1 MNHEY and CDR2 SMNVEV (reference sequence). The CDR3 loop spans 15 amino acids. Trimming removed 3 bases from V and 7 bases from J, with 13 bases in between. The CDR3 loop reads CASSFLGHLNSPLHF. CDR3 DNA: TGTGCCAGCAGTTTCCTGGGACACCTCAATTCACCCCTCCACTTT.

In its sample, this clone was seen a few times. This rearrangement joins TRBV5-1 to TRBJ1-1; 10 nucleotides align to TRBD1. CDR1 SGHRS and CDR2 YFSETQ come from the germline V gene. The CDR3 covers 16 residues. J was trimmed by 1 base and V by 0 bases; bases with no gene match: 3. The CDR3 is CASSLGQGAGNTEAFF. In DNA form, the CDR3 reads TGCGCCAGCAGCTTGGGACAGGGGGCCGGGAACACTGAAGCTTTCTTT.

The chain carries TRBV6-1 and TRBJ1-5, with 11 bases that match TRBD1. Germline CDR1 is MNHNS and CDR2 is SASEGT. V was pared by 4 bases and J by 6 bases, with 11 bases of the junction left unmatched. This CDR3 is 17 amino acids long. CDR3 DNA sequence: TGTGCCAGCAGTGCCCAGTGGAGGACAGGGGGCAGTCAGCCCCAGCATTTT. This gives the protein CASSAQWRTGGSQPQHF.

The V gene is TRBV4-1, the J gene TRBJ2-7; D gene uncertain. This CDR3 spans 14 amino acids. V lost 0 bases to trimming and J lost 0 bases, with 6 bases between them. CDR1 is MGHRA, CDR2 YSYEKL, per germline. As DNA, the CDR3 is TGCGCCAGCAGCCAAGAGAAGTTCTCCTACGAGCAGTACTTC. This sequence encodes CASSQEKFSYEQYF.

This CDR3 is CASSPGTTTGELFF. In nucleotides, the CDR3 is TGCGCCAGCAGCCCCGGGACAACTACCGGGGAGCTGTTTTTT. The V call is TRBV5-1, the J call TRBJ2-2; the D gene is possibly TRBD1 (6 bases). Germline CDR1 SGHRS, CDR2 YFSETQ. Trimming took 4 bases from V and 5 from J, leaving 12 bases between them. CDR3 length equals 14 residues.

The V gene is TRBV5-1, the J gene TRBJ1-2; unclear D gene. The CDR3 is 12 amino acids. Trimming left V 4 bases short and J 3 bases short, with 7 bases between. The germline V gene has CDR1 SGHRS and CDR2 YFSETQ. The chain's CDR3 is CASSPDDYGYTF. The CDR3 DNA sequence: TGCGCCAGCAGCCCTGACGACTATGGCTACACCTTC.

The chain couples TRBV10-3 to TRBJ1-2; tentative D call: TRBD1 (6 bases). This CDR3 is 15 amino acids long. The V end lost 2 bases, the J end lost 7 bases, and 17 bases lay between the germline ends. Germline V gene data show CDR1 as ENHRY and CDR2 as SYGVKD. In nucleotides, the CDR3 is TGTGCCATCAGTGAGCCGAACAGGGATCATTCTGGCTACACCTTC. This sequence encodes CAISEPNRDHSGYTF.